One sample yielded the 12 T cell receptor beta chains listed below, sequenced in a study of siplizumab effects on memory and regulatory T cells. Libraries were prepared by immunoSEQ multiplex PCR; TCRdb keeps only in-frame clonotypes and omits some of them. In the table there are about 56,000 clones, around 97% of which are singletons. Material: naive CD8+ T cells sorted from blood. These receptors were collected from a human donor in good health.

J is TRBJ2-7 and V is TRBV6-4; the D is unclear. V was clipped by 2 bases and J by 7 bases, with 12 bases between them. The CDR3 extends over 13 amino acids. CDR1 and CDR2 (germline): MRHNA, SNTAGT. In DNA, the CDR3 is TGTGCCAGCAGTGACACGGACCTGGGAGAGCAGTACTTC. Protein: CASSDTDLGEQYF.

The chain recombines TRBV6-5 with TRBJ2-2, with TRBD2 as a possible D gene (6 bases). The V end lost 0 bases, the J end lost 7 bases, and 15 bases lay between the germline ends. In germline, CDR1 is MNHEY, CDR2 SVGAGI. The CDR3 has 16 amino acids. CDR3 nucleotides: TGTGCCAGCAGTTACTCACTAGCTTTCAATATCGGGGAGCTGTTTTTT. Encoded protein: CASSYSLAFNIGELFF.

J is TRBJ2-5 and V is TRBV5-4, with TRBD1 matching 10 bases. Trimming at V came to 2 bases and at J to 4 bases, leaving 2 bases not matched to a gene. Germline V CDR1 and CDR2: SGHNT, YYREEE (reference sequence). The CDR3 runs 14 residues. CDR3 protein: CASSLDRGLETQYF. Written as DNA, the CDR3 is TGTGCCAGCAGCTTAGACAGGGGGCTAGAGACCCAGTACTTC.

This chain connects TRBV6-5 to TRBJ2-7, with 8 bases matching TRBD1. The trim removed 4 bases at V and 5 bases at J, leaving 7 bases unmatched. CDR3 length: 14 amino acids. The germline CDR1 and CDR2 sequences are MNHEY and SVGAGI. CDR3 region: CASSWTGLVHEQYF. The CDR3 DNA reads TGTGCCAGCAGTTGGACAGGGTTGGTACACGAGCAGTACTTC.

The chain is built from TRBV6-1 and TRBJ2-3; weak D call: TRBD1 (5 bases). The V end lost 4 bases, the J end lost 4 bases, and 12 bases lay between the germline ends. Germline lookup yields CDR1 MNHNS and CDR2 SASEGT. The CDR3 runs to 14 residues. The CDR3 DNA sequence: TGTGCCAGCAGTGGAAGGGGCCCGTCAGATACGCAGTATTTT. It codes for CASSGRGPSDTQYF.

The chain recombines TRBV4-1 with TRBJ2-7, with D possibly being TRBD2 (5 bases). V shed 2 bases and J shed 3 bases, with 11 bases lying between them. This CDR3 is built from 14 residues. Germline-derived CDR1 and CDR2 are MGHRA and YSYEKL. The CDR3 spells CASSQKDSFYEQYF. The DNA for the CDR3 is TGCGCCAGCAGCCAAAAGGACTCTTTCTACGAGCAGTACTTC.

J is TRBJ2-3 and V is TRBV7-9, with 13 bases fitting TRBD2. From germline, CDR1 is SEHNR and CDR2 FQNEAQ (reference sequence). V was clipped by 1 base and J by 8 bases; unmatched bases: 6. This CDR3 region has 16 residues. CDR3 sequence (DNA): TGTGCCAGCAGCTTAGTGACGGGACTAGCGGGAACTACGCAGTATTTT. It translates to CASSLVTGLAGTTQYF.

The chain employs TRBV9 and TRBJ2-3; 13 bases are a match to TRBD2. Per the germline V gene, CDR1 is SGDLS and CDR2 is YYNGEE. V shed 4 bases, J shed 8 bases, and the junction held 10 bases outside the gene matches. The CDR3 sequence is 16 residues long. The CDR3 DNA reads TGTGCCAGCAGCTCCCCCGGGACTAGCGGGATTGGTACGCAGTATTTT. Residues: CASSSPGTSGIGTQYF.

The rearrangement joins TRBV12-5 to TRBJ1-2, with D uncertain. CDR3 length equals 11 residues. Germline V gene data show CDR1 as LGHNT and CDR2 as FRNRAP. Between the trimmed V and J ends, which lost 6 bases and 4 bases, there was a span of 6 bases. The CDR3 DNA follows: TGTGCTAGTGGCTCGGGCTATGGCTACACCTTC. Translating it yields CASGSGYGYTF.

The chain joins TRBV25-1 to TRBJ1-2; D uncertain. Trimming removed 4 bases at V and 6 bases at J, with 9 bases between. The CDR3 is made up of 12 amino acids. CDR1 and CDR2 from the germline V gene are MGHDK and SYGVNS. The DNA of the CDR3 is TGTGCCAGCAGTGTGGGAGGCGATGGCTACACCTTC. Translation gives CASSVGGDGYTF.

The chain recombines TRBV28 with TRBJ1-3; D not certain. Germline assignment: CDR1 MDHEN and CDR2 SYDVKM. The CDR3 contains 15 residues. The V gene lost 2 bases and the J gene lost 2 bases, with 10 bases spanning the gap. The CDR3 region is CASSLIGSPGNTIYF. The CDR3, as DNA: TGTGCCAGCAGTTTAATAGGGAGTCCTGGAAACACCATATATTTT. The full variable domain, rest sourced from reference TRBV28 and TRBJ1-3, is DVKVTQSSRYLVKRTGEKVFLECVQDMDHENMFWYRQDPGLGLRLIYFSYDVKMKEKGDIPEGYSVSREKKERFSLILESASTNQTSMYLCASSLIGSPGNTIYFGEGSWLTVV.

The CDR3: CASSLQGNTIYF. The CDR3 nucleotides read TGTGCCAGCAGCCTACAGGGAAACACCATATATTTT. The chain links TRBV25-1 to TRBJ1-3, with D unresolved. The V end was cut by 6 bases, the J end by 4 bases, with 7 bases between. This CDR3 contains 12 residues. Looked up from germline, CDR1 is MGHDK and CDR2 is SYGVNS. The variable domain in full, completed from reference TRBV25-1 and TRBJ1-3, reads EADIYQTPRYLVIGTGKKITLECSQTMGHDKMYWYQQDPGMELHLIHYSYGVNSTEKGDLSSESTVSRIRTEHFPLTLESARPSHTSQYLCASSLQGNTIYFGEGSWLTVV.